These 16 T cell receptor beta chains came from one sample sequenced in a study of PD-L1 blockade in urothelial cancer (dated by TCRdb to about 2017). Interpreted using the paper, the time point label stands for: peripheral blood 6 weeks after treatment start. Library construction relied on the immunoSEQ multiplex PCR assay. TCRdb re-hosts the immuneACCESS table, in-frame sequences only. Its copies lack some clones; in the studies checked, an unresolved V gene accounts for under half of them, and the cause for the rest is not known. In all, the sample holds about 120,000 clones, and roughly 90% of those were seen once. The ten largest make up around 1.7% of the sample. The sequencing used PBMCs, collected around atezolizumab (anti-PD-L1) treatment. These receptors were taken from a man aged 55 to 70 with urothelial cancer.

In its sample, this clone was seen once. The chain is built from TRBV5-1 and TRBJ1-1; D gene uncertain. CDR1 is SGHRS and CDR2 is YFSETQ in the germline V gene. V was cut by 4 bases and J by 1 base, with 8 bases left in between. The CDR3 has 13 residues. CDR3 region: CASSGEGNTEAFF. CDR3 DNA: TGCGCCAGCAGCGGGGAGGGGAACACTGAAGCTTTCTTT.

The rearrangement links TRBV11-2 to TRBJ2-3, with D perhaps matching TRBD2 (5 bases). The V end was cut by 2 bases, the J end by 3 bases, with 18 bases between. Looked up from germline, CDR1 is SGHAT and CDR2 is FQNNGV. This CDR3 region has 17 residues. The CDR3, as DNA: TGTGCCAGCAGCTTACTTGCAGGTCTGCGGAGGACAGATACGCAGTATTTT. It specifies CASSLLAGLRRTDTQYF.

Only a few counts were recorded for this clone. The CDR3 nucleotides read TGTGCCAGCAGCGCGAGTCCCGGGACAGGGATAGGGGCGAACACTGAAGCTTTCTTT. This gives the protein CASSASPGTGIGANTEAFF. The V gene is TRBV9, the J gene TRBJ1-1; 9 bases are a match to TRBD1. J gave up 1 base and V 3 bases, and 16 bases lay outside the gene matches. The germline V gene has CDR1 SGDLS and CDR2 YYNGEE. This CDR3 comprises 19 residues.

The chain has TRBV28 and TRBJ1-1; D not resolved. Germline CDR1 MDHEN, CDR2 SYDVKM. The CDR3 is 12 residues long. For the CDR3, the DNA is TGTAGGGTGGGAGGGTTGAACACTGAAGCTTTCTTT. It yields the protein CRVGGLNTEAFF.

The rearrangement uses TRBV11-2 and TRBJ1-2; 7 bases align to TRBD1. From germline, CDR1 is SGHAT and CDR2 FQNNGV. V was clipped by 5 bases and J by 0 bases; unmatched bases: 6. CDR3 length equals 15 residues. The CDR3 region has the DNA TGTGCCAGCAGCCCTGGGACAGCCTCTAACTATGGCTACACCTTC. Translation gives CASSPGTASNYGYTF.

V is TRBV7-2 and J is TRBJ1-3; D unclear. The CDR3 consists of 15 residues. Trimming shortened V by 1 base and J by 4 bases, and 11 bases separated the two germline ends. Germline V gene sequence: CDR1 SGHTA, CDR2 FQGNSA. The chain's CDR3 is CASSLVATTGNTIYF. The CDR3, as DNA: TGTGCCAGCAGCTTAGTGGCAACAACCGGAAACACCATATATTTT.

The rearrangement uses TRBV6-1 and TRBJ1-6; TRBD1 might be the D (6 bases). Germline V CDR1 and CDR2: MNHNS, SASEGT. This CDR3 is built from 15 residues. The germline V and J ends were trimmed by 2 bases and 8 bases, with 13 bases remaining between them. The CDR3 protein is CASSEMGRGDSPLHF. As DNA, the CDR3 is TGTGCCAGCAGTGAAATGGGGAGGGGGGATTCACCCCTCCACTTT.

The CDR3 bases are TGTGCCAGCAGTGATGCGGGGGGGCCAACGACTGAGCAGTTCTTC. It codes for CASSDAGGPTTEQFF. This chain uses TRBV2 with TRBJ2-1, with TRBD2 matching over 9 bases. Looked up from germline, CDR1 is SNHLY and CDR2 is FYNNEI. The V gene end was trimmed by 3 bases and the J gene end by 9 bases; junction bases not matched to a gene: 9. The CDR3 covers 15 residues.

The gene calls are TRBV7-2 and TRBJ1-5; D gene ambiguous. V lost 0 bases and J 2 bases, leaving 11 bases between the germline ends. The CDR3 is made up of 16 amino acids. The V gene's germline CDR1 is SGHTA and CDR2 FQGNSA. CDR3 amino acids: CASSLATRLGNQPQHF. Written as DNA, the CDR3 is TGTGCCAGCAGCTTAGCGACCAGGCTCGGCAATCAGCCCCAGCATTTT.

The chain couples TRBV5-6 to TRBJ2-7, with TRBD1 matching over 9 bases. J was trimmed by 6 bases and V by 4 bases; bases with no gene match: 8. Looked up from germline, CDR1 is SGHDT and CDR2 is YYEEEE. The CDR3 totals 14 residues. The DNA for the CDR3 is TGTGCCAGCAGCGGGGGACAGGGTTTCGGCGAGCAGTACTTC. Amino acids: CASSGGQGFGEQYF. The full variable domain, in which reference TRBV5-6 and TRBJ2-7 provide the parts outside the CDR3, is DAGVTQSPTHLIKTRGQQVTLRCSPKSGHDTVSWYQQALGQGPQFIFQYYEEEERQRGNFPDRFSGHQFPNYSSELNVNALLLGDSALYLCASSGGQGFGEQYFGPGTRLTVT.

This clone has only a few counts. The J gene is TRBJ1-3, the V gene TRBV28, with D hard to call. Looked up from germline, CDR1 is MDHEN and CDR2 is SYDVKM. The V end lost 11 bases, the J end lost 2 bases, and 13 bases lay between the germline ends. CDR3 length: 13 amino acids. The CDR3 sequence: CALGSTTGNTIYF. CDR3 nucleotide sequence: TGTGCCCTCGGCTCTACTACTGGAAACACCATATATTTT.

This sequence joins TRBV28 and TRBJ1-1, with a possible D match to TRBD1 (5 bases). Germline V CDR1 and CDR2: MDHEN, SYDVKM. The CDR3 loop spans 16 amino acids. Trimming left V 0 bases short and J 0 bases short, with 11 bases between. Written as DNA, the CDR3 is TGTGCCAGCAGTTTATGGTGGGGGAGGGTGAACACTGAAGCTTTCTTT. Translating it yields CASSLWWGRVNTEAFF.

This clone was counted only a few times. The V gene is TRBV10-2, the J gene TRBJ1-1; D is unclear. This CDR3 spans 12 amino acids. CDR1 is WSHSY and CDR2 is SAAADI in the germline V gene. Trimming took 2 bases from V and 3 from J, leaving 4 bases between them. CDR3: CASSELYTEAFF. The DNA for the CDR3 is TGCGCCAGCAGTGAGCTGTACACTGAAGCTTTCTTT.

The chain links TRBV5-4 to TRBJ2-1; 7 bases align to TRBD2. Germline CDR1 and CDR2: SGHNT and YYREEE (reference sequence). There are 16 residues in the CDR3. The V and J ends lost 5 bases and 3 bases, in that order; junction bases with no gene match: 11. CDR3 protein: CASSSTRGSFYNEQFF. CDR3 sequence (DNA): TGTGCCAGCAGTTCGACGCGGGGGAGTTTCTACAATGAGCAGTTCTTC. Using reference TRBV5-4 and TRBJ2-1 for the parts outside the CDR3, the full variable domain is ETGVTQSPTHLIKTRGQQVTLRCSSQSGHNTVSWYQQALGQGPQFIFQYYREEENGRGNFPPRFSGLQFPNYSSELNVNALELDDSALYLCASSSTRGSFYNEQFFGPGTRLTVL.

The rearrangement joins TRBV19 to TRBJ1-1; unclear D gene. This CDR3 has 12 residues. The ends were cut back, 4 bases at V and 8 bases at J, with 11 bases in the middle. The germline CDR1 and CDR2 sequences are LNHDA and SQIVND (reference sequence). The CDR3 spells CASSNRVYEAFF. Written as DNA, the CDR3 is TGTGCCAGTAGTAACCGAGTATACGAAGCTTTCTTT.

This clone showed up just once. The chain carries TRBV6-5 and TRBJ2-7; 9 bases are shared with TRBD1. J gave up 4 bases and V 6 bases, and 7 bases lay outside the gene matches. The CDR3 extends over 14 amino acids. Germline CDR1 and CDR2: MNHEY and SVGAGI. CDR3 in DNA: TGTGCCAGCAGCCAGGACAGGGGCAGGTACGAGCAGTACTTC. Its protein product is CASSQDRGRYEQYF.